This T cell receptor beta chain appears in the sequencing data of a study of cytomegalovirus exposure and HLA in healthy donors. Study results and limitations: Among donors in an Asian-associated ancestry cluster, a later analysis reportedly found fewer N-insertions than the approximately 700-donor mean.

The germline V gene encodes CDR1 SQVTM and CDR2 ANQGSEA. The germline V and J ends were trimmed by 0 bases and 3 bases, with 6 bases remaining between them. The CDR3 has 12 residues. For this clone: The antigen remains undetermined.

It was with 60 Vbeta and 13 Jbeta primers that the PCR ran. Clones were read by immunoSEQ multiplex PCR, and TCRdb kept only the in-frame ones, dropping some. The data hold 200,000 or so clones, with about 90% observed a single time. The chain employs TRBV29-1 and TRBJ2-7; tentative D call: TRBD1 (5 bases). Sequenced input: PBMCs. The receptor was derived from a girl in the first two years of life in good health and CMV-seronegative. The DNA of the CDR3 is TGCAGCGTTGAAGACAGGGTCTACGAGCAGTACTTC. Amino acid sequence: CSVEDRVYEQYF.